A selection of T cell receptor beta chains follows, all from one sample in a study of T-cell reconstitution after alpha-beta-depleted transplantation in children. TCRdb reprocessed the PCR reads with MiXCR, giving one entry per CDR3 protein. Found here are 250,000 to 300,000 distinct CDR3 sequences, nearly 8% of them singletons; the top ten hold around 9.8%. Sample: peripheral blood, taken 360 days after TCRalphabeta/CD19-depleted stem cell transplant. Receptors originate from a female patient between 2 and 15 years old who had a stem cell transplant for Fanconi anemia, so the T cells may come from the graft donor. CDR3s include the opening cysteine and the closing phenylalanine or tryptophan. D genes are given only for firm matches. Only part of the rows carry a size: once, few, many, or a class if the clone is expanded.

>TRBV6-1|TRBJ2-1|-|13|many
TGTGCCAGCAGTACCCCGGGGCACAATGAGCAGTTCTTC
CASSTPGHNEQFF
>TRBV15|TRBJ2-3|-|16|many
TGTGCCACCAGCAGAGATGTGGCAGGGGGCACAGATACGCAGTATTTT
CATSRDVAGGTDTQYF
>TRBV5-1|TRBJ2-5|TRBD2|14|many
TGCGCCAGCAGCCCTCCTAGCGGACAAGAGACCCAGTACTTC
CASSPPSGQETQYF
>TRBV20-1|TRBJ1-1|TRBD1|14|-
TGCAGTGCCTTTCTGACAGGGTCGGTCGCTGAAGCTTTCTTT
CSAFLTGSVAEAFF
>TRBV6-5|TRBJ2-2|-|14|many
TGTGCCAGCAGACACTGGAGGAACACCGGGGAGCTGTTTTTT
CASRHWRNTGELFF
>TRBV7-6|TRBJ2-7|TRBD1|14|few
TGTGCCAGCAGTCTCGGACAGGGGGGTGGCGAGCAGTACTTC
CASSLGQGGGEQYF
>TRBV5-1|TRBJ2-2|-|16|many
TGCGCCAGCAGCTTGGAGGCCTGGGAAGGGGTCGGGGAGCTGTTTTTT
CASSLEAWEGVGELFF
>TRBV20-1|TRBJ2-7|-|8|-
TGCAGTGCTAACGAGCAGTACTTC
CSANEQYF
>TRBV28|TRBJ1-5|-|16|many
TGTGCCAGCAGTTTATTAACAGGGAATAGCAATCAGCCCCAGCATTTT
CASSLLTGNSNQPQHF
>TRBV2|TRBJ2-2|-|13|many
TGTGCCAGCACAAACAGGCGTGACGGGGAGCTGTTTTTT
CASTNRRDGELFF
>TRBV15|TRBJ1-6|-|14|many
TGTGCCACCAGCAGAGATCCTTCTAGTTCACCCCTCCACTTT
CATSRDPSSSPLHF
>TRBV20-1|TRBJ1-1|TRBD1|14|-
TGCAGTGCTAGTACCGGACAGGTGGACACTGAAGCTTTCTTT
CSASTGQVDTEAFF
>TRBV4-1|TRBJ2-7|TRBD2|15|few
TGCGCCAGCAGCCAAAATTTGCGGGGGGTTTACGAGCAGTACTTC
CASSQNLRGVYEQYF
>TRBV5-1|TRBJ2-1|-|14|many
TGCGCCAGCAGATTCGATTACGGCGACAATGAGCAGTTCTTC
CASRFDYGDNEQFF
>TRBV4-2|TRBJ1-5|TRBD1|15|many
TGTGCCAGCAGCGCCCGGGACAGGGACCATCAGCCCCAGCATTTT
CASSARDRDHQPQHF
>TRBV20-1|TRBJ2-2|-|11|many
TGCAGTGCCTCGGAGGTCGGGGAGCTGTTTTTT
CSASEVGELFF
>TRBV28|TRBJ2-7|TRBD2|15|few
TGTGCCAGCAGTTTTGGTTTGAGCGGGAGGTACGAGCAGTACTTC
CASSFGLSGRYEQYF
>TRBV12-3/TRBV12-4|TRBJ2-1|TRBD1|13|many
TGTGCCAGCAGTTCCGGGACAGCTAATGAGCAGTTCTTC
CASSSGTANEQFF
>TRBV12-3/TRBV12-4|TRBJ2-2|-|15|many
TGTGCCAGCAGCCCCACAGGACAGCACAGCGGGGAGCTGTTTTTT
CASSPTGQHSGELFF
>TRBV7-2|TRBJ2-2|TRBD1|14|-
TGTGCCAGCAGCTCAAACAGGGGGCGGGAGGAGCTGTTTTTT
CASSSNRGREELFF
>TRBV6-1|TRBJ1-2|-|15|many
TGTGCCAGCAGTGAATTCACAGGTTCTAACTATGGCTACACCTTC
CASSEFTGSNYGYTF
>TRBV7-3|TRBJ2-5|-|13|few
TGTGCCAGCAGCGTACAGGGAATTGAGACCCAGTACTTC
CASSVQGIETQYF
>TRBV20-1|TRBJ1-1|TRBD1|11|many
TGCAGAGCCGACAGGGGCACTGAAGCTTTCTTT
CRADRGTEAFF
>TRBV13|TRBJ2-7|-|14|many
TGTGCCAGCAGCCCCAAGGGGGTTCCTTTCGAGCAGTACTTC
CASSPKGVPFEQYF
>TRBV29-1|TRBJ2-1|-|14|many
TGCAGCGTTGTGGGGACTGCCAGCGACAATGAGCAGTTCTTC
CSVVGTASDNEQFF
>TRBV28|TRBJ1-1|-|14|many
TGTGCCAGCAGTGGGGGTTTAGGGGGAGTTGAAGCTTTCTTT
CASSGGLGGVEAFF
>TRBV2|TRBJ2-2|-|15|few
TGTGCCAGCAGTGAATATGGGGGGTCCTCCGGGGAGCTGTTTTTT
CASSEYGGSSGELFF
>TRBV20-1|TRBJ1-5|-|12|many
TGCAGTGCCAGGGGACCTGGGCAGCCCCAGCATTTT
CSARGPGQPQHF
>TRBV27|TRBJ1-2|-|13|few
TGTGCCAGCAGTCTCGGGCCCGCAGGGGGCTACACCTTC
CASSLGPAGGYTF
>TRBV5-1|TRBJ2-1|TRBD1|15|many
TGCGCCAGCAGCTTGGTTCAGGGGGAGTTTAATGAGCAGTTCTTC
CASSLVQGEFNEQFF
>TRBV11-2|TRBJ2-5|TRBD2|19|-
TGTGCCAGCAGCCGCGCTATCCCGACTAGCGGGGGGTCAAGGGTGACCCAGTACTTC
CASSRAIPTSGGSRVTQYF
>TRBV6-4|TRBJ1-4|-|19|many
TGTGCCAGCAACCTGCGGGGTATTCGGGGGACCAGAATTGGTGAAAAACTGTTTTTT
CASNLRGIRGTRIGEKLFF
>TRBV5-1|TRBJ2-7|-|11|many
TGCGCCAGCAGCCGGGCCTACGAGCAGTACTTC
CASSRAYEQYF
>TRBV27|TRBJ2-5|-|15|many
TGTGCCAGCAGTTTATCGTTTATGTGGCAAGAGACCCAGTACTTC
CASSLSFMWQETQYF
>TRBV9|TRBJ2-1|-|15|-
TGTGCCAGCAGCGTCGCCGGGACCCGTAACAATGAGCAGTTCTTC
CASSVAGTRNNEQFF
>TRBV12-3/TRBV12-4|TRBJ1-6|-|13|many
TGTGCCAGCAGTTTCTCCTATAATTCACCCCTCCACTTT
CASSFSYNSPLHF
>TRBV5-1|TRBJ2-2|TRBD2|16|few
TGCGCCAGCAATTTGGGACTAGTGCTTAACACCGGGGAGCTGTTTTTT
CASNLGLVLNTGELFF
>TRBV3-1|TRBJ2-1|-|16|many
TGTGCCAGCAGCCAAGATCTTTCCAGTGAATACAATGAGCAGTTCTTC
CASSQDLSSEYNEQFF
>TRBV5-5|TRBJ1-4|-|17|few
TGTGCCAGCAGCTTGGGACAGAACCTGGCAACTAATGAAAAACTGTTTTTT
CASSLGQNLATNEKLFF
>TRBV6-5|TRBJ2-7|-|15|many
TGTGCCAGCAGTTACTCGCTTCTTGGGGCTTACGAGCAGTACTTC
CASSYSLLGAYEQYF
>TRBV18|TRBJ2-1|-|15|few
TGTGCCAGCTCACAGAACGGGCGTGAATACAATGAGCAGTTCTTC
CASSQNGREYNEQFF
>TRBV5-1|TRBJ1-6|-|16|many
TGCGCCAGCAGCTCCCGAGGGGTGGCCTATAATTCACCCCTCCACTTT
CASSSRGVAYNSPLHF
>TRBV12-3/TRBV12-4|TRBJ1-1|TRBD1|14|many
TGTGCCAGCAGCCGACAGGGGGCGGACACTGAAGCTTTCTTT
CASSRQGADTEAFF
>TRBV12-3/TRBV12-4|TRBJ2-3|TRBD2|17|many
TGTGCCAGCAGTTTTGTCCGGACTAGCGGCGGCACAGATACGCAGTATTTT
CASSFVRTSGGTDTQYF
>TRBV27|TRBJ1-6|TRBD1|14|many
TGTGCCAGCAGTTATGGGACAGGAAATTCACCCCTCCACTTT
CASSYGTGNSPLHF
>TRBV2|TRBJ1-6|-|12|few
TGTGCCAGCAGTAATCCTGATTCACCCCTCCACTTT
CASSNPDSPLHF
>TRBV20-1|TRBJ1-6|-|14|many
TGCAGTGCTAGAGCGACACCGTATAATTCACCCCTCCACTTT
CSARATPYNSPLHF
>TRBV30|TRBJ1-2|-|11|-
TGTGCCTGGAGTGATACAGGGGGCTACACCTTC
CAWSDTGGYTF
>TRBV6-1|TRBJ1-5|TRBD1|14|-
TGTGCCAGCAGCCGAGACAGGGGAAGTCAGCCCCAGCATTTT
CASSRDRGSQPQHF
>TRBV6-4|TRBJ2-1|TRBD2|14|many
TGTGCCAGCAGTGACTCCGGGACTAGCAATGAGCAGTTCTTC
CASSDSGTSNEQFF
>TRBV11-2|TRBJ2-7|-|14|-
TGTGCCAGCAGCTTCACGGACAGCACCTACGAGCAGTACTTC
CASSFTDSTYEQYF
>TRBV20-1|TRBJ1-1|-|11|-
TGCAGTGCCCAGAGGAACACTGAAGCTTTCTTT
CSAQRNTEAFF
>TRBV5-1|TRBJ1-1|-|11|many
TGCGCCAGCAGCATAGGACAGGAAGCTTTCTTT
CASSIGQEAFF
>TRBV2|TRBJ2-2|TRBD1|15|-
TGTGCCAGCAGTCTACAGGGGGTGGACACCGGGGAGCTGTTTTTT
CASSLQGVDTGELFF
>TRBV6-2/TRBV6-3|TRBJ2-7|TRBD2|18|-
TGTGCCAGCAGTTACCTGGAAACTCGACTAGCGGGGGCAAGCGAGCAGTACTTC
CASSYLETRLAGASEQYF
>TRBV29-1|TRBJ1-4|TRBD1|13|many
TGCAGCGTTCGGGACAGAACGAATGAAAAACTGTTTTTT
CSVRDRTNEKLFF
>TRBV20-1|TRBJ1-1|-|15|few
TGCAGTGCTAGAGATAACGGCGGCCCGGACACTGAAGCTTTCTTT
CSARDNGGPDTEAFF